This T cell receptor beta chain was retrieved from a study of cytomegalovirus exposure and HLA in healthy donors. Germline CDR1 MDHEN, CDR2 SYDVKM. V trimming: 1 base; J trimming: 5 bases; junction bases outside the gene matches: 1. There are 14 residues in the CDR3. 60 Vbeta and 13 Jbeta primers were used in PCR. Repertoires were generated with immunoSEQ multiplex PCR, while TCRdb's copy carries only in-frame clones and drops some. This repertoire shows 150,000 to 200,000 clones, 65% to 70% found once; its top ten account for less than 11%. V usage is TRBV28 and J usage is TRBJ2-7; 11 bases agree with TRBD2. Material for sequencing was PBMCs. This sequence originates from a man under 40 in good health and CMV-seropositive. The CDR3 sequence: CASSLLTSGNEQYF. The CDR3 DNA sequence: TGTGCCAGCAGTTTATTGACTAGCGGGAACGAGCAGTACTTC. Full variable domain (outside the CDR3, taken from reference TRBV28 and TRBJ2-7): DVKVTQSSRYLVKRTGEKVFLECVQDMDHENMFWYRQDPGLGLRLIYFSYDVKMKEKGDIPEGYSVSREKKERFSLILESASTNQTSMYLCASSLLTSGNEQYFGPGTRLTVT.